Listed here are 15 T cell receptor beta chains from one sample, sequenced in a study of cytomegalovirus exposure and HLA in healthy donors. Primers: 60 Vbeta forward and 13 Jbeta reverse. Clones were sequenced by immunoSEQ multiplex PCR, and TCRdb holds only the in-frame ones, with some missing. The sample comprises tens of thousands of clones, around 81% of which are singletons, and 0.9% to 1.2% rests with the top ten. The sample was PBMCs. The receptor set was obtained from a male donor in good health and CMV-seronegative.

The CDR3 loop reads CASSEVSDYEQYF. The CDR3 DNA follows: TGTGCCAGCAGTGAAGTGTCAGACTACGAGCAGTACTTC. This sequence joins TRBV6-1 and TRBJ2-7, with no clear D. The V and J ends lost 1 base and 3 bases respectively, with 7 bases between them. CDR1 is MNHNS, CDR2 SASEGT, per germline. This CDR3 is built from 13 residues.

The V gene is TRBV30, the J gene TRBJ2-3; 9 bases are shared with TRBD1. Germline V gene lookup returns CDR1 GTSNPN and CDR2 SVGIG (reference sequence). The CDR3 extends over 13 amino acids. Losses at the gene ends were 7 bases for V and 2 bases for J; bases not matched to a gene: 4. Here the CDR3 reads CAFDRGDTDTQYF. The DNA of the CDR3 is TGTGCCTTTGACAGGGGGGACACAGATACGCAGTATTTT.

The chain combines TRBV27 with TRBJ1-2, with 8 nucleotides matching TRBD1. The germline V gene has CDR1 MNHEY and CDR2 SMNVEV (reference sequence). This CDR3 comprises 14 residues. Trimming took 8 bases from V and 6 from J; bases not matched to a gene: 11. Written as DNA, the CDR3 is TGTGCCAGCGGAATCGACAGGGGTGAAGATGGCTACACCTTC. Translated: CASGIDRGEDGYTF.

The rearrangement uses TRBV7-6 and TRBJ2-1; TRBD2 is a possible D gene (6 bases). Germline lookup yields CDR1 SGHVS and CDR2 FNYEAQ. Trimming removed 4 bases from V and 8 bases from J, with 15 bases in between. There are 14 residues in the CDR3. The CDR3 reads CASSSVGRSHEQFF. The DNA of the CDR3 is TGTGCCAGCAGCTCAGTGGGGAGGAGCCATGAGCAGTTCTTC.

The chain is built from TRBV30 and TRBJ2-7, with D possibly TRBD2 on 7 matching bases. CDR1 and CDR2 from the germline V gene are GTSNPN and SVGIG (reference sequence). The V end lost 1 base, the J end lost 4 bases, and 17 bases lay between the germline ends. This CDR3 comprises 15 residues. Here the CDR3 DNA reads TGTGCCTGGAGTGAATCCCGCGGGGGCAGGTACGAGCAGTACTTC. It yields the protein CAWSESRGGRYEQYF. The full variable domain, with the rest looked up from reference TRBV30 and TRBJ2-7, is SQTIHQWPATLVQPVGSPLSLECTVEGTSNPNLYWYRQAAGRGLQLLFYSVGIGQISSEVPQNLSASRPQDRQFILSSKKLLLSDSGFYLCAWSESRGGRYEQYFGPGTRLTVT.

The chain recombines TRBV27 with TRBJ1-5; D unclear. CDR1 is MNHEY and CDR2 is SMNVEV in the germline V gene (reference sequence). The ends were cut back, 0 bases at V and 9 bases at J, with 9 bases in the middle. The CDR3 extends over 13 amino acids. The CDR3: CASSLSRRRPQHF. DNA of the CDR3: TGTGCCAGCAGTTTATCTAGGCGGCGGCCCCAGCATTTT.

This rearrangement joins TRBV7-3 to TRBJ1-1; TRBD1 might be the D (5 bases). This CDR3 contains 13 residues. V was trimmed by 1 base and J by 7 bases, leaving 10 bases between them. The germline V gene encodes CDR1 SGHTA and CDR2 FQGTGA. The DNA for the CDR3 is TGTGCCAGCAGCTTAAACCAGGGAGGTGAAGCTTTCTTT. It is translated as CASSLNQGGEAFF.

The rearrangement links TRBV19 to TRBJ2-2, with 7 nucleotides matching TRBD1. J gave up 8 bases and V 4 bases, and 7 bases lay outside the gene matches. The CDR3 contains 14 residues. Germline CDR1 and CDR2: LNHDA and SQIVND (reference sequence). CDR3 sequence (DNA): TGTGCCAGTAGTAGTGGACAGGAAGCTGGGGAGCTGTTTTTT. Its translation is CASSSGQEAGELFF.

This rearrangement joins TRBV30 to TRBJ1-5, with 9 positions matching TRBD1. V gave up 1 base and J gave up 7 bases; unmatched junction bases: 5. This CDR3 comprises 14 residues. Per the germline V gene, CDR1 is GTSNPN and CDR2 is SVGIG (reference sequence). The CDR3: CAWSGGTGIQPQHF. In nucleotides, the CDR3 is TGTGCCTGGAGTGGCGGGACAGGGATCCAGCCCCAGCATTTT.

The sample holds a few counts of this clone. The genes are TRBV4-1 and TRBJ1-3, with no clear D. The CDR3 has 12 amino acids. Trimming cost V 1 base and J 4 bases, with 2 bases left between them. The germline CDR1 and CDR2 sequences are MGHRA and YSYEKL. DNA of the CDR3: TGCGCCAGCAGCCAAGCGGGAAACACCATATATTTT. Translating it yields CASSQAGNTIYF.

This chain uses TRBV19 with TRBJ2-1, with 7 bases matching TRBD2. The ends lost 5 bases at V and 4 bases at J; junction bases unmatched: 5. The CDR3 totals 14 residues. The germline V gene has CDR1 LNHDA and CDR2 SQIVND (reference sequence). The CDR3 region has the DNA TGTGCCAGTAGTCCGGGACTACGATACAATGAGCAGTTCTTC. This sequence encodes CASSPGLRYNEQFF.

The CDR3 sequence: CASSVGGGGAGADTQYF. In DNA, the CDR3 is TGTGCCAGCAGCGTTGGGGGTGGGGGAGCGGGGGCAGATACGCAGTATTTT. V usage is TRBV9 and J usage is TRBJ2-3; 8 bases are a match to TRBD2. CDR3 size: 17 residues. Germline V lookup: CDR1 SGDLS, CDR2 YYNGEE. With V trimmed by 2 bases and J by 4 bases, 12 bases remained unmatched.

This rearrangement joins TRBV28 to TRBJ1-5, with D possibly TRBD1 on 6 matching bases. Trimming shortened V by 0 bases and J by 0 bases, and 15 bases separated the two germline ends. The CDR3 length is 18 residues. Germline V gene sequence: CDR1 MDHEN, CDR2 SYDVKM. The CDR3 nucleotides are TGTGCCAGCAGTTTATGGGGTACGAGACAGGCTAGCAATCAGCCCCAGCATTTT. Translation gives CASSLWGTRQASNQPQHF. The whole variable domain, remainder taken from reference TRBV28 and TRBJ1-5, is DVKVTQSSRYLVKRTGEKVFLECVQDMDHENMFWYRQDPGLGLRLIYFSYDVKMKEKGDIPEGYSVSREKKERFSLILESASTNQTSMYLCASSLWGTRQASNQPQHFGDGTRLSIL.

This chain links TRBV6-5 with TRBJ2-7, with TRBD1 matching 7 bases. The CDR3 consists of 15 residues. Unmatched junction bases numbered 8, after V lost 6 bases and J lost 0 bases. From germline, CDR1 is MNHEY and CDR2 SVGAGI. CDR3 sequence: CASSKDRAFSYEQYF. The CDR3 nucleotides read TGTGCCAGCAGCAAAGACAGGGCTTTCTCCTACGAGCAGTACTTC.

V usage is TRBV15 and J usage is TRBJ2-7; TRBD1 matches at 9 bases. Germline lookup yields CDR1 LNHNV and CDR2 YYDKDF (reference sequence). CDR3 length equals 14 residues. J was trimmed by 3 bases and V by 3 bases; bases with no gene match: 3. The CDR3 protein is CATSSRTGDYEQYF. DNA of the CDR3: TGTGCCACCAGCAGTCGGACAGGGGACTACGAGCAGTACTTC.